The present T cell receptor beta chain was sequenced within a study of T cells after yellow fever vaccination. Study in general: SMART-Seq v4 Ultra Low Input served to prepare low-cell-number fractions. General study findings and limits: There was a small share of clonotypes that showed up in both the CD4 and CD8 compartments. A weaker but faster secondary response was observed, peaking on day 5 versus 15.

The CDR3 has 15 amino acids. In germline, CDR1 is MNHNY, CDR2 SVGAGI (reference sequence). Deletions cut 0 bases from V and 8 bases from J, with 16 bases between. On this clonotype itself: Its specificity is not known.

5'RACE template switching added a universal primer site and UMIs to TCR cDNA. TCRdb re-called the 5' RACE reads with MiXCR, one entry per CDR3 protein. The table records around 310,000 distinct CDR3 sequences, 3% to 4.5% of them present only once. The chain has TRBV6-6 and TRBJ1-2; weak D call: TRBD1 (5 bases). The material sequenced was PBMCs, taken 5 days after the yellow fever booster vaccination. This TCR derives from a man between 18 and 35 years old who received the YFV17D yellow fever vaccine. The CDR3 DNA reads as TGTGCCAGCAGTTACTCGTTGGGAGGGGATGCGGGCTACACCTTC. It encodes CASSYSLGGDAGYTF.